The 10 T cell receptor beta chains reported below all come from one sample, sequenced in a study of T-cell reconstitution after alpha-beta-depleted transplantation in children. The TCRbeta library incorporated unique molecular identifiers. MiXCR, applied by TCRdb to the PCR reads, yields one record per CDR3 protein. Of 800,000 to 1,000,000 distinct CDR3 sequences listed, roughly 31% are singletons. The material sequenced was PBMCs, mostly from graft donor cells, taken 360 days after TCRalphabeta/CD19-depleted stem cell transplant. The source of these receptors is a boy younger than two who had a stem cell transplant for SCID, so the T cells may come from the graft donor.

CDR3 loop: CSAHRTSGGLYNEQFF. CDR3 bases: TGCAGTGCCCACCGGACTAGCGGGGGACTGTACAATGAGCAGTTCTTC. J is TRBJ2-1 and V is TRBV20-1; TRBD2 matches at 13 bases. Germline V gene sequence: CDR1 DFQATT, CDR2 SNEGSKA (reference sequence). The CDR3 totals 16 residues. V trimming: 6 bases; J trimming: 4 bases; junction bases outside the gene matches: 9.

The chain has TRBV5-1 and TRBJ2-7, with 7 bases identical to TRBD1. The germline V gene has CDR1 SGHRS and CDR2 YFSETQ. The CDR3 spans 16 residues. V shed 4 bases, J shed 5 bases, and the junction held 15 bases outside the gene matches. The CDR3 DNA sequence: TGCGCCAGCAGCACCCGGGACAGTTTGTCGTTCAACGAGCAGTACTTC. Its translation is CASSTRDSLSFNEQYF.

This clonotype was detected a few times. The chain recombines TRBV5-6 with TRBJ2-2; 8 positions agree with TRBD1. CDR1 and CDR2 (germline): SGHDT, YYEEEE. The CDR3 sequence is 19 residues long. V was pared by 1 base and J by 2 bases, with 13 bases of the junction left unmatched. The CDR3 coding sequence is TGTGCCAGCAGCTTGCAAGTAATTGGGACAGGAAAAAACACCGGGGAGCTGTTTTTT. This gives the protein CASSLQVIGTGKNTGELFF.

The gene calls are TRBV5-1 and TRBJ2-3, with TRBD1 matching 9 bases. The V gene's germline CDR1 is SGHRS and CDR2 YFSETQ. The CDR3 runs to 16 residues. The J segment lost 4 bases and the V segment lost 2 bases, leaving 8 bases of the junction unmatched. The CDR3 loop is CASSFPQGAVADTQYF. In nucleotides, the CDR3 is TGCGCCAGCAGCTTCCCACAGGGGGCGGTGGCAGATACGCAGTATTTT.

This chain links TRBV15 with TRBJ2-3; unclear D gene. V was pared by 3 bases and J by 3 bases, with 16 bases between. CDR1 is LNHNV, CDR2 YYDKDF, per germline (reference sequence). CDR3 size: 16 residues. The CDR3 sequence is CATSSALARTTDTQYF. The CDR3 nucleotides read TGTGCCACCAGCAGTGCGTTGGCCCGGACGACAGATACGCAGTATTTT.

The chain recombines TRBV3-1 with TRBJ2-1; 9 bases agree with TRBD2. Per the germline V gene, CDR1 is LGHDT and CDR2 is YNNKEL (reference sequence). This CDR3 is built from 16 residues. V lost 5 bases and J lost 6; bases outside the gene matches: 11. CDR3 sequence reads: CASSSRTSERINEQFF. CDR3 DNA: TGTGCCAGCAGCTCCCGGACTAGCGAAAGGATCAATGAGCAGTTCTTC.

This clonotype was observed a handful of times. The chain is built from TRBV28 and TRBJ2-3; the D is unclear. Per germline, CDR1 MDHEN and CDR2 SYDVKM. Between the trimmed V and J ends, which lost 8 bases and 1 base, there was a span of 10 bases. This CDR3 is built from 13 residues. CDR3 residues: CASHPPGTDTQYF. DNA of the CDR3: TGTGCCAGCCATCCCCCGGGCACAGATACGCAGTATTTT.

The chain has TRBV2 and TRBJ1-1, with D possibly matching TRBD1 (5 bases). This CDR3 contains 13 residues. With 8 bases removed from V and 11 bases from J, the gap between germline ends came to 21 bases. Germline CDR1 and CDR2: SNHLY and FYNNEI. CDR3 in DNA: TGTGCCAGCTGGGGTGGGGGAGGGGTAGAGGCTTTCTTT. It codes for CASWGGGGVEAFF.

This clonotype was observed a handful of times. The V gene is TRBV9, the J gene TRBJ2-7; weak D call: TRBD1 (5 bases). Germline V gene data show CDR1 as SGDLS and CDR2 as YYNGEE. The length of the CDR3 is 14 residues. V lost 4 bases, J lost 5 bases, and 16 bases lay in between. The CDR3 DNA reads TGTGCCAGCAGCCCAGGGCAGATAGACCACGAGCAGTACTTC. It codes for CASSPGQIDHEQYF.

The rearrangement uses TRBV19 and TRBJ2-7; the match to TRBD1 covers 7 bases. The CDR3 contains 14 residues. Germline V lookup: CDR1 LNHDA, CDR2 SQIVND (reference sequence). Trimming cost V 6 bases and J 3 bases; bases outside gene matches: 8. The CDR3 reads CASRDRSISYEQYF. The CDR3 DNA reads TGTGCCAGTAGGGACAGGTCGATTAGCTACGAGCAGTACTTC.